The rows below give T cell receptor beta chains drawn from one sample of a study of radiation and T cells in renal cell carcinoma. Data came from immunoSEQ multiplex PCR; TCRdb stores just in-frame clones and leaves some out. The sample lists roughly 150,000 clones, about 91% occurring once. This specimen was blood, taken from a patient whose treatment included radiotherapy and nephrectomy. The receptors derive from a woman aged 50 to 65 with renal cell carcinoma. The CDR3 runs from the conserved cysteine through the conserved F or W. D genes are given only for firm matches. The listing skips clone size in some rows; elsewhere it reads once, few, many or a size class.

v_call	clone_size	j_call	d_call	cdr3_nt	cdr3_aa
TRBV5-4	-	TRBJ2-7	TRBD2	TGTGCCAGCAGCCGCGGGGGGGGGCAGTCCTACGAGCAGTACTTC	CASSRGGGQSYEQYF
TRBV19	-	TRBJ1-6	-	TGTGCCAGTAGTATTAATAGTGATAATTCACCCCTCCACTTT	CASSINSDNSPLHF
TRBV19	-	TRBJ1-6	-	TGTGCCAGTAGCCTCCAGGGCAACTATAATTCACCCCTCCACTTT	CASSLQGNYNSPLHF
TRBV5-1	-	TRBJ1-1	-	TGCGCCAGCAGCCCCAAAGTAGGGGTGACTGAAGCTTTCTTT	CASSPKVGVTEAFF
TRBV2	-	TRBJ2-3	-	TGTGCCAGCAGTCCCTTAAGTTCTACGGGTGATACGCAGTATTTT	CASSPLSSTGDTQYF
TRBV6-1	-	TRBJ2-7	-	TGTGCCAGCAGTGAAGCAAATATGGGAATCTACGAGCAGTACTTC	CASSEANMGIYEQYF
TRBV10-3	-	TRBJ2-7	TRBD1	TGTGCCATCGGGCAGGGGGCCGGGGACGAGCAGTACTTC	CAIGQGAGDEQYF
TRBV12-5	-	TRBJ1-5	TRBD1	TGTGCTAGTGGGAGGGGACAGGGGAATCAGCCCCAGCATTTT	CASGRGQGNQPQHF
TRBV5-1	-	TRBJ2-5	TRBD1	TGCGCCAGCAGCATGGACAGGGTGGGGGAGACCCAGTACTTC	CASSMDRVGETQYF
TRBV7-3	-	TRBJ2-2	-	TGTGCCAGCAGCTCTGCTAGGGTTGGTCACGGGGAGCTGTTTTTT	CASSSARVGHGELFF
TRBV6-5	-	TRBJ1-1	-	TGTGCCAGCAGTTACGGGTCACAGGGTGTAGCTTTCTTT	CASSYGSQGVAFF
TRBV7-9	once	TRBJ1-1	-	TGTGCCAGCAGCCGAGGGTCCACTGAAGCTTTCTTT	CASSRGSTEAFF
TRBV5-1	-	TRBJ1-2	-	TGCGCCAGCAGCCCAATCTCCGCACAGGGCCATGGCTACACCTTC	CASSPISAQGHGYTF